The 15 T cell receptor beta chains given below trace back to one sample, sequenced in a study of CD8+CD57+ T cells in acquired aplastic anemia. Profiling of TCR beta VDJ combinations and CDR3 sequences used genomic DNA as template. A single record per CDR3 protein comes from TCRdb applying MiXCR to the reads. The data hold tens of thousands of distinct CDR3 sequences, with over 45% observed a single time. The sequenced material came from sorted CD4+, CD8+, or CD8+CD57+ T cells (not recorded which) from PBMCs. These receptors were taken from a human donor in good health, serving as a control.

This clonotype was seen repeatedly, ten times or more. CDR3 amino acids: CASSIGGASGANEQFF. The CDR3 coding sequence is TGTGCCAGTAGTATTGGTGGAGCTAGCGGAGCCAATGAGCAGTTCTTC. The chain employs TRBV19 and TRBJ2-1, with TRBD2 matching 7 bases. This CDR3 has 16 residues. After removal of 3 bases from V and 6 bases from J, the junction contained 11 bases not matched to a gene. The germline V gene encodes CDR1 LNHDA and CDR2 SQIVND (reference sequence). Based on the CDR3 plus reference TRBV19 and TRBJ2-1, the full variable domain is DGGITQSPKYLFRKEGQNVTLSCEQNLNHDAMYWYRQDPGQGLRLIYYSQIVNDFQKGDIAEGYSVSREKKESFPLTVTSAQKNPTAFYLCASSIGGASGANEQFFGPGTRLTVL.

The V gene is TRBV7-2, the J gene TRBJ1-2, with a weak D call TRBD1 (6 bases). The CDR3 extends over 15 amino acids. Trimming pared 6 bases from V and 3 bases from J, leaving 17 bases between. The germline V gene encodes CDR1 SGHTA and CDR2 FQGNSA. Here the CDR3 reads CASSEALGADYGYTF. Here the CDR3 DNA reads TGTGCCAGCAGTGAAGCGTTGGGGGCTGACTATGGCTACACCTTC.

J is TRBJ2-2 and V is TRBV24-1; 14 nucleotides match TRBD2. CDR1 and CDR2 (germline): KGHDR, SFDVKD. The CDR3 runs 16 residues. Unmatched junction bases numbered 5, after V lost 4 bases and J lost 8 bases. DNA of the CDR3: TGTGCCACCAGTGAGGCCGGGACTAGCGGGAGAGGGGAGCTGTTTTTT. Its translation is CATSEAGTSGRGELFF.

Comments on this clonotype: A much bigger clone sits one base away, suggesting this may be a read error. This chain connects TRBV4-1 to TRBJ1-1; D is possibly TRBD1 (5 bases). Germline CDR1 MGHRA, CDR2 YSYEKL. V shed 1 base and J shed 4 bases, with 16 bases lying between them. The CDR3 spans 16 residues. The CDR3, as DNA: TGCGCCAGCAGCCAAGCGGGAAACAGGCTGAGCACTGAAGCTTTCTTT. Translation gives CASSQAGNRLSTEAFF.

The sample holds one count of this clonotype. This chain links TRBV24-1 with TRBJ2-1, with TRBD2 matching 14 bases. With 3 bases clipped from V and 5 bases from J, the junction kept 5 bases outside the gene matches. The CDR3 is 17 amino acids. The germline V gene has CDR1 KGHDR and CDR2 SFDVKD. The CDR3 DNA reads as TGTGCCACCAGTGATCGACTAGCGGGAGGGCGTCACAATGAGCAGTTCTTC. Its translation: CATSDRLAGGRHNEQFF.

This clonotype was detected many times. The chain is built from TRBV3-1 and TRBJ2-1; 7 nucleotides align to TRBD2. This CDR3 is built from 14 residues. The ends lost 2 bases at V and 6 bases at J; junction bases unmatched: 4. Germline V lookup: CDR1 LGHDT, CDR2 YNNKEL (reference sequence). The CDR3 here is CASSQRRERNEQFF. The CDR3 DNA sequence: TGTGCCAGCAGCCAACGGCGGGAGCGCAATGAGCAGTTCTTC.

The CDR3 coding sequence is TGTGCCAGCAGCTTAGGCGGGACCCCTTACAATGAGCAGTTCTTC. The encoded protein is CASSLGGTPYNEQFF. The J gene is TRBJ2-1, the V gene TRBV11-2, with D perhaps matching TRBD2 (6 bases). The length of the CDR3 is 15 residues. Trimming removed 1 base from V and 4 bases from J, with 11 bases in between. The germline gives CDR1 SGHAT, CDR2 FQNNGV. Complete variable domain (other parts from reference TRBV11-2 and TRBJ2-1): EAGVAQSPRYKIIEKRQSVAFWCNPISGHATLYWYQQILGQGPKLLIQFQNNGVVDDSQLPKDRFSAERLKGVDSTLKIQPAKLEDSAVYLCASSLGGTPYNEQFFGPGTRLTVL.

As DNA, the CDR3 is TGTGCCAGCAGCCTGCGGGGTACCGGGACAGCGTCCTACGAGCAGTACTTC. This encodes CASSLRGTGTASYEQYF. The chain recombines TRBV14 with TRBJ2-7; D may be TRBD1 (7 bases). Per germline, CDR1 SGHDN and CDR2 FVKESK. V was shortened by 4 bases and J by 1 base, with 20 bases between the two germline ends. The CDR3 has 17 residues.

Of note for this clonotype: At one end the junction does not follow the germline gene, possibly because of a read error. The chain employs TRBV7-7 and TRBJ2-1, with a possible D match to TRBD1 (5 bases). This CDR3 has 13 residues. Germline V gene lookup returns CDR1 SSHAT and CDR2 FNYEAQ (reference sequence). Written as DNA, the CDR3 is TGTGCTAGCAGCTCTGACAGAGACAATGAGCAGTTCTTC. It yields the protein CASSSDRDNEQFF.

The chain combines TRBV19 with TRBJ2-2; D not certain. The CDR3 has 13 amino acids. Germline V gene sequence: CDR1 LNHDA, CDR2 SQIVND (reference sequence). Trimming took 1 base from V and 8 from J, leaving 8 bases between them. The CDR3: CASSIAATGELFF. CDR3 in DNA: TGTGCCAGTAGTATAGCCGCGACAGGGGAGCTGTTTTTT.

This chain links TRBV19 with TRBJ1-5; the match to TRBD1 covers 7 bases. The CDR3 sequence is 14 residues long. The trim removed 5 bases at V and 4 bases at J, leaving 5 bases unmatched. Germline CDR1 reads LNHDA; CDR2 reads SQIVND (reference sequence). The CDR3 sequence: CASSGTGENQPQHF. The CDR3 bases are TGTGCCAGTAGTGGAACAGGGGAAAATCAGCCCCAGCATTTT.

DNA of the CDR3: TGCAGTGCTAGAGATCTGGAACCCACCTACGAGCAGTACTTC. It specifies CSARDLEPTYEQYF. The chain couples TRBV20-1 to TRBJ2-7; D gene unclear. CDR3 length equals 14 residues. V shed 0 bases and J shed 2 bases, with 11 bases lying between them. Per germline, CDR1 DFQATT and CDR2 SNEGSKA (reference sequence).

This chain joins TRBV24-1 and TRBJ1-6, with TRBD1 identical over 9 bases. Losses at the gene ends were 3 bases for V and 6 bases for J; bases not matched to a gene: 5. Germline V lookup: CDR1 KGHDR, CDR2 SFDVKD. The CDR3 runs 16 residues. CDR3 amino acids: CATSDARDRVNSPLHF. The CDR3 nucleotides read TGTGCCACCAGTGATGCCCGGGACAGGGTTAATTCACCCCTCCACTTT.

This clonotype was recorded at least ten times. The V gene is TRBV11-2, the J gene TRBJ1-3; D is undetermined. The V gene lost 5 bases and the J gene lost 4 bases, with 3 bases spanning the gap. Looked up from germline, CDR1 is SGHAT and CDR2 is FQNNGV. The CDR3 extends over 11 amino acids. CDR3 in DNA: TGTGCCAGCAGCCTGGGAAACACCATATATTTT. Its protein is CASSLGNTIYF.

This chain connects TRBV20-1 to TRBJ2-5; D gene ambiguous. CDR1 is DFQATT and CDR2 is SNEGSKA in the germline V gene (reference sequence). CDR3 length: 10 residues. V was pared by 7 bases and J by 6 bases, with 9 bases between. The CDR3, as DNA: TGCAGTGTCAGCGAAAAGACCCAGTACTTC. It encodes CSVSEKTQYF.